The clone carrying this TCR beta chain was recorded many times. Sample-barcoded 5' priming and a J-beta primer mix drove a second PCR of roughly 7 to 11 cycles. TCRdb passed the 5' RACE reads through MiXCR, listing each CDR3 protein once. Among about 1.8 million distinct CDR3 sequences listed, just under 50% were seen once. This entry is derived from a study of blood T cells in healthy people across ages. Looked up from germline, CDR1 is MNHEY and CDR2 is SMNVEV (reference sequence). The CDR3 totals 14 residues. V dropped 6 bases and J dropped 4; count of bases not matched to a gene: 4. The sequencing sample was made of blood. The TCR originated in a woman in her forties in good health. The chain couples TRBV27 to TRBJ2-1, with TRBD2 matching 9 bases. The CDR3 is CASSPAGGYNEQFF. The CDR3 DNA reads TGTGCCAGCAGCCCAGCGGGGGGTTACAATGAGCAGTTCTTC.